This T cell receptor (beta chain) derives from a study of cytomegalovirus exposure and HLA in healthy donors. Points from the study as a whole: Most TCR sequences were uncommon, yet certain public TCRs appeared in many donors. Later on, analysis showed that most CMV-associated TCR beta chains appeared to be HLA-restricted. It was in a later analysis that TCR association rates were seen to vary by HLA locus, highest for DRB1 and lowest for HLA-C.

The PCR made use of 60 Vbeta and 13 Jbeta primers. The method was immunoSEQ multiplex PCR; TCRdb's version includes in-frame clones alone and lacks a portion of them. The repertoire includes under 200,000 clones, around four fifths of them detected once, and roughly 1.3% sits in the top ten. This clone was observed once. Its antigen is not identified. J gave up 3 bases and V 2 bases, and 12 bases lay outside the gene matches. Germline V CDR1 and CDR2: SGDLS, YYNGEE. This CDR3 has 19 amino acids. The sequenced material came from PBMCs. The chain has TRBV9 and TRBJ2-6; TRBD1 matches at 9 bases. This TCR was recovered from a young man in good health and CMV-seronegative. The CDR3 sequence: CASSVGPTQGAFGANVLTF. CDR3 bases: TGTGCCAGCAGCGTTGGCCCCACACAGGGGGCTTTTGGGGCCAACGTCCTGACTTTC.